What follows describes a single T cell receptor beta chain. Its specific antigen is unknown. Base qualities are not at hand, and no much larger clone is one base apart. The sample belongs to a study of blood T cell repertoires in COVID-19 (dated by TCRdb to the early 2020s). Some background on the complete study: Samples covering the acute and convalescent phases of COVID-19 were provided by collaborators in the United States, Italy and Spain. Samples came from the ongoing ImmuneRACE study (first 160 participants) plus 1,254 subjects from 6 global collaborators. Where available, HLA class I and class II types were taken from metadata supplied by the sample provider and were not determined by assay-based typing. Subjects who had been exposed to COVID-19, were actively infected with it, or had recovered from it provided the deeply sampled blood TCRbeta repertoires that made up the dataset. A freely available public database, intended as a resource for researchers studying the immune response to SARS-CoV-2, is where the repertoires were released. Nearly every sample came with metadata listing a de-identified subject ID, COVID-19 status, age in years and sex. The prospective study material was composed of cDNA or gDNA derived from T cells, B-cell-depleted T cells, or PBMCs.

On the study overall, not on this receptor specifically: The quantity of clinical and demographic metadata differed by source and by participant and was supplied without curation.

Collaborating institutions collected whole blood in K2EDTA tubes following their own protocols. For TCRbeta analysis, collaborators shipped samples in one of three forms: frozen whole blood, isolated PBMCs, or DNA extracted from either of those sample types. TCRbeta CDR3 regions were amplified from genomic DNA by means of the immunoSEQ Assay, a bias-controlled multiplex PCR. The published analysis was carried out like this. Within the assay, amplification of reference gene primers was used to estimate how many nucleated cells each sample contained. To quantify the absolute abundance of each unique TCRbeta CDR3 rearrangement, sequence reads were collapsed and filtered. For each sample, productive Simpson clonality was calculated as the square root of Simpson's diversity index across productive rearrangements. TCRdb provides this immuneACCESS table in a form limited to in-frame rearrangements. Some clones are lacking; in checked studies, under half of them reflect an unresolved V gene, and why the rest are absent is not known. V and J calls and clone size are copied from that table; D and trimming were computed from the DNA. The sample yields approximately 430,000 clones; 86% were counted once. The ten largest clones add up to roughly 1.4% of the sample.

Including the terminal cysteine and phenylalanine, the CDR3 comprises 12 residues. Of all the DNA, just the CDR3 is kept, 36 bases in frame from base 1. Cut back by 3 bases and 15 bases, the V and J ends lie 12 bases apart. Sequencing used peripheral blood. The receptor was derived from a woman younger than 45 with active or convalescent COVID-19. The V gene is TRBV12-3 or TRBV12-4 and the J gene is TRBJ1-6; confidence is insufficient to name the D gene. CDR3 reads: CASSLGSSGLHF. The sequenced DNA is TGTGCCAGCAGTTTGGGGAGTTCGGGCCTCCACTTT.